The sequence of this TCR beta chain was determined in a study of cytomegalovirus exposure and HLA in healthy donors. As concerns this clone: Its matching antigen is unknown.

Study-wide results and caveats: An analysis was carried out at a later point. It showed that HLA-associated TCR beta chains were more clonally expanded than equally common non-associated chains. Follow-up analysis found HLA locus-dependent TCR association rates, highest for DRB1 and lowest for HLA-C. High specificity and sensitivity for cytomegalovirus status were reported for the classifier. The study labeled 180 or so TCR beta chains cytomegalovirus-associated.

PCR primers comprised 60 Vbeta and 13 Jbeta primers. Measured with immunoSEQ multiplex PCR; TCRdb has only the in-frame clones, and not every one. Among roughly 100,000 clones listed, around 75% were seen once. The sample taken for sequencing was PBMCs. This receptor was identified in a man aged 25 to 40 in good health and CMV-seronegative.

CDR3 protein: CASSLGYGGMNTEAFF. The CDR3 nucleotides read TGCGCCAGCAGCTTGGGATATGGGGGCATGAACACTGAAGCTTTCTTT. The gene calls are TRBV5-1 and TRBJ1-1; maybe TRBD1 (6 bases). This CDR3 region has 16 residues. Germline V gene lookup returns CDR1 SGHRS and CDR2 YFSETQ. Trimming took off 0 bases at V and 0 bases at J, with 12 bases between the two ends. Looking up the rest from reference TRBV5-1 and TRBJ1-1 gives the full variable domain: KAGVTQTPRYLIKTRGQQVTLSCSPISGHRSVSWYQQTPGQGLQFLFEYFSETQRNKGNFPGRFSGRQFSNSRSEMNVSTLELGDSALYLCASSLGYGGMNTEAFFGQGTRLTVV.